These 30 T cell receptor beta chains share one sample of origin, sequenced in a study of T cell responses to AZD1222 COVID-19 vaccine (dated by TCRdb to about 2021). In light of the paper, this sample's time point label describes: baseline before first vaccination. Libraries were made using the immunoSEQ multiplex PCR assay. Here the immuneACCESS table is served through TCRdb, limited to in-frame sequences with V and J called. Missing clones are a known gap in these copies; in checked studies unresolved V genes cover under half, and the rest lacks a known reason. The sample profile shows 99,000 or so clones; about 85% of them were found once. The top ten constitute approximately 2.9% of the sample. The sample in question was peripheral blood, obtained on day 0 of AZD1222 vaccination. The receptors originated from an adult in good health.

This clone was counted once. V usage is TRBV19 and J usage is TRBJ1-1, with D hard to call. Germline-derived CDR1 and CDR2 are LNHDA and SQIVND (reference sequence). V was clipped by 0 bases and J by 1 base, with 12 bases between them. The CDR3 runs to 16 residues. The CDR3 nucleotides read TGTGCCAGTAGTATAGATCGCTTAGCAGGGAACACTGAAGCTTTCTTT. Its protein product is CASSIDRLAGNTEAFF.

The V and J genes are TRBV6-5 and TRBJ1-2, with 9 positions matching TRBD1. Germline CDR1 MNHEY, CDR2 SVGAGI. This CDR3 spans 12 amino acids. J gave up 7 bases and V 6 bases, and 3 bases lay outside the gene matches. This chain's CDR3 is CASRVTGGGYTF. The DNA for the CDR3 is TGTGCCAGCAGAGTGACAGGGGGTGGCTACACCTTC.

The chain combines TRBV6-5 with TRBJ2-2; D is possibly TRBD1 (5 bases). CDR3 size: 12 residues. The V gene lost 10 bases and the J gene lost 6 bases, with 12 bases spanning the gap. The germline V gene has CDR1 MNHEY and CDR2 SVGAGI. The CDR3 DNA reads TGTGCCACCTCCCTAGGGGCCGGGGAGCTGTTTTTT. Amino acids: CATSLGAGELFF.

The V call is TRBV19, the J call TRBJ2-1, with a weak D call TRBD1 (5 bases). CDR1 and CDR2 from the germline V gene are LNHDA and SQIVND (reference sequence). The ends were cut back, 4 bases at V and 8 bases at J, with 12 bases in the middle. The CDR3 extends over 13 amino acids. CDR3: CASSNLDSYEQFF. The CDR3 DNA reads TGTGCCAGTAGTAACCTCGACAGTTATGAGCAGTTCTTC.

This chain joins TRBV5-6 and TRBJ2-1; TRBD2 might be the D (6 bases). The CDR3 loop spans 18 amino acids. V lost 1 base and J 0 bases, leaving 17 bases between the germline ends. CDR1 is SGHDT and CDR2 is YYEEEE in the germline V gene. This CDR3 reads CASSLQLGGASSYNEQFF. The CDR3 nucleotides are TGTGCCAGCAGCTTGCAACTGGGCGGGGCTAGCTCCTACAATGAGCAGTTCTTC. Full variable domain (outside the CDR3, taken from reference TRBV5-6 and TRBJ2-1): DAGVTQSPTHLIKTRGQQVTLRCSPKSGHDTVSWYQQALGQGPQFIFQYYEEEERQRGNFPDRFSGHQFPNYSSELNVNALLLGDSALYLCASSLQLGGASSYNEQFFGPGTRLTVL.

This chain connects TRBV5-1 to TRBJ1-3; D possibly corresponds to TRBD1 (5 bases). The CDR3 is 15 amino acids. Germline V CDR1 and CDR2: SGHRS, YFSETQ. Trimming stripped 3 bases from V and 0 bases from J, with 10 bases between. CDR3 DNA sequence: TGCGCCAGCAGCTCTGGACACAACTCTGGAAACACCATATATTTT. Encoded protein: CASSSGHNSGNTIYF.

The V gene is TRBV12-3 or TRBV12-4, the J gene TRBJ2-1; D uncertain. The V gene lost 4 bases and the J gene lost 13 bases, with 14 bases spanning the gap. This CDR3 region has 12 residues. The CDR3 DNA sequence: TGTGCCAGCAGTTCATACCATGCGGAACAGTTCTTC. Amino acid sequence: CASSSYHAEQFF.

J is TRBJ1-2 and V is TRBV3-1 (or the pseudogene TRBV3-2); D ambiguous. The CDR3 is made up of 15 amino acids. The germline gives CDR1 LGHDT, CDR2 YNNKEL (reference sequence). V lost 8 bases and J 4 bases, leaving 20 bases between the germline ends. CDR3 loop: CASASPAGNLYGYTF. CDR3 in DNA: TGTGCCAGCGCCTCCCCCGCGGGGAACCTCTATGGCTACACCTTC.

The chain uses TRBV7-3 and TRBJ2-3; D is uncertain. Germline CDR1 and CDR2: SGHTA and FQGTGA. Between the trimmed V and J ends, which lost 2 bases and 0 bases, there was a span of 15 bases. The CDR3 spans 17 residues. CDR3 nucleotide sequence: TGTGCCAGCAGCTTAGCCCCCCGCGAGTATAGCACAGATACGCAGTATTTT. It translates to CASSLAPREYSTDTQYF.

On this clone itself: The junction departs from germline at one end; a sequencing error may be responsible. The V and J genes are TRBV5-1 and TRBJ1-2; TRBD1 is a possible D gene (6 bases). The length of the CDR3 is 13 residues. Germline lookup yields CDR1 SGHRS and CDR2 YFSETQ. As DNA, the CDR3 is TGTGCCAGCCAACCCCAGGGGTTGGGTGGCTACACCTTC. It encodes CASQPQGLGGYTF.

This chain connects TRBV15 to TRBJ2-5; D tentatively reads TRBD1 or TRBD2 (5 bases each). The ends were cut back, 3 bases at V and 5 bases at J, with 13 bases in the middle. CDR3 size: 14 residues. Germline-derived CDR1 and CDR2 are LNHNV and YYDKDF (reference sequence). The CDR3 bases are TGTGCCACCAGCAGGGGCTCTGAGGGGGAGACCCAGTACTTC. It encodes CATSRGSEGETQYF.

The chain employs TRBV4-2 and TRBJ2-4; TRBD1 or TRBD2 may be the D gene (5 bases each). V lost 0 bases to trimming and J lost 0 bases, with 12 bases between them. The CDR3 loop spans 17 amino acids. Germline assignment: CDR1 LGHNA and CDR2 YNFKEQ. CDR3 residues: CASSQDLGTVAKNIQYF. The CDR3 DNA reads TGTGCCAGCAGCCAAGATCTTGGGACGGTAGCCAAAAACATTCAGTACTTC.

On this clone: One junction end does not reproduce the germline sequence, and a read error may be involved. The V and J genes are TRBV5-1 and TRBJ1-6; no firm D call. CDR1 SGHRS and CDR2 YFSETQ come from the germline V gene. The CDR3 runs 16 residues. The CDR3 reads CASSVDPKGYNSPLHF. Written as DNA, the CDR3 is TGTGCCAGCAGCGTCGACCCTAAAGGGTATAATTCACCCCTCCACTTT.

The chain carries TRBV7-3 and TRBJ2-1; possibly TRBD2 for D (6 bases). The CDR3 length is 12 residues. V was cut by 5 bases and J by 12 bases, with 14 bases left in between. Per germline, CDR1 SGHTA and CDR2 FQGTGA. The DNA for the CDR3 is TGTGCCAGCAGCGGGGACTCCGGCGCGCAGTTCTTC. Protein sequence: CASSGDSGAQFF.

J is TRBJ1-4 and V is TRBV19; tentative D call: TRBD1 (5 bases). The CDR3 has 15 amino acids. With 2 bases removed from V and 7 bases from J, the gap between germline ends came to 14 bases. Germline lookup yields CDR1 LNHDA and CDR2 SQIVND (reference sequence). The CDR3 bases are TGTGCCAGTAGTATATTGGGCAGGGATGGTGAAAAACTGTTTTTT. Translation gives CASSILGRDGEKLFF.

This clone was found many times. The CDR3 DNA sequence: TGTGCCAGCAGCTTAACAGGGGCTCGTGAAGCTTTCTTT. Translating gives CASSLTGAREAFF. V is TRBV11-3 and J is TRBJ1-1; 7 bases are shared with TRBD1. The length of the CDR3 is 13 residues. V lost 2 bases and J lost 7; bases outside the gene matches: 4. Germline CDR1 reads SGHNT; CDR2 reads YENEEA.

This chain joins TRBV7-2 and TRBJ1-6; no clear D gene. V lost 2 bases and J lost 7, with 9 bases in between. Germline CDR1 is SGHTA and CDR2 is FQGNSA. The CDR3 consists of 14 residues. The chain's CDR3 is CASSLLKANSPLHF. DNA of the CDR3: TGTGCCAGCAGCTTACTGAAGGCCAATTCACCCCTCCACTTT.

The chain joins TRBV7-9 to TRBJ2-1; 9 bases are shared with TRBD2. CDR1 and CDR2 from the germline V gene are SEHNR and FQNEAQ (reference sequence). The CDR3 extends over 16 amino acids. Unmatched junction bases numbered 6, after V lost 5 bases and J lost 1 base. CDR3 DNA sequence: TGTGCCAGCAGCCGAAGCGGGGGGAAGTCCTACAATGAGCAGTTCTTC. Protein product: CASSRSGGKSYNEQFF.

This clone has just one count. The J gene is TRBJ1-6, the V gene TRBV2, with a tentative D call TRBD1 (5 bases). The CDR3 runs 15 residues. Germline-derived CDR1 and CDR2 are SNHLY and FYNNEI. Between the trimmed V and J ends, which lost 3 bases and 5 bases, there was a span of 11 bases. CDR3 coding DNA: TGTGCCAGCAGTGAGGGCAGGGTCAATAATTCACCCCTCCACTTT. Amino acid sequence: CASSEGRVNNSPLHF.

The chain recombines TRBV5-8 with TRBJ1-6, with D maybe TRBD1 (6 bases). The germline V gene has CDR1 SGHTS and CDR2 YDEGEE. CDR3 size: 14 residues. Trimming left V 0 bases short and J 9 bases short, with 10 bases between. CDR3 nucleotides: TGTGCCAGCAGCTTGGGGGGGCAGGTTTCACCCCTCCACTTT. This codes for CASSLGGQVSPLHF.

The chain uses TRBV6-5 and TRBJ1-2; D unresolved. CDR1 is MNHEY, CDR2 SVGAGI, per germline. Trimming removed 10 bases from V and 8 bases from J, with 23 bases in between. This CDR3 is 14 amino acids long. The DNA for the CDR3 is TGTGCCACCACCGGACTTTTTTCCGACGGGGGCTACACCTTC. Encoded protein: CATTGLFSDGGYTF.

Regarding this clone: The same CDR3 arises from other DNA sequences in this sample as well. The chain carries TRBV11-3 and TRBJ1-1; D is unresolved. The CDR3 has 11 residues. V dropped 1 base and J dropped 5 bases, with 2 bases sitting between them. Germline CDR1 SGHNT, CDR2 YENEEA. CDR3 DNA sequence: TGTGCCAGCAGCTTAGGAACTGAAGCTTTCTTT. Its protein is CASSLGTEAFF.

The CDR3 loop reads CASSLPSRDRDPNTGELFF. The DNA of the CDR3 is TGTGCCAGCAGCTTACCGTCCCGGGACAGGGACCCGAACACCGGGGAGCTGTTTTTT. The rearrangement joins TRBV7-6 to TRBJ2-2, with TRBD1 matching 9 bases. This CDR3 has 19 residues. Germline CDR1 SGHVS, CDR2 FNYEAQ. With 2 bases clipped from V and 0 bases from J, the junction kept 10 bases outside the gene matches.

This clone was found once. The DNA of the CDR3 is TGTGCCAGCAGTTACTCGAGGCAGCCGGGGAGGACTGAAGCTTTCTTT. Translated: CASSYSRQPGRTEAFF. The V call is TRBV6-5, the J call TRBJ1-1; D unresolved. Germline V gene data show CDR1 as MNHEY and CDR2 as SVGAGI. V was shortened by 0 bases and J by 5 bases, with 16 bases between the two germline ends. The CDR3 contains 16 residues.

This clone has a handful of counts. The gene calls are TRBV7-3 and TRBJ2-1, with TRBD2 as a possible D gene (5 bases). The germline V gene encodes CDR1 SGHTA and CDR2 FQGTGA. This CDR3 spans 15 amino acids. Trimming cost V 3 bases and J 0 bases, with 9 bases left between them. The CDR3 nucleotides are TGTGCCAGCAGCTTCCAAGCGGCCTCCTACAATGAGCAGTTCTTC. Translating gives CASSFQAASYNEQFF.

The rearrangement links TRBV12-5 to TRBJ2-7; 7 nucleotides line up with TRBD1. Germline trimming cut 1 base from V and 2 bases from J; bases unmatched to any gene: 2. Germline V lookup: CDR1 LGHNT, CDR2 FRNRAP. The CDR3 has 14 residues. CDR3 residues: CASGLGDSTYEQYF. The CDR3 DNA follows: TGTGCTAGTGGTTTGGGGGACAGCACCTACGAGCAGTACTTC.

CDR3 protein: CASSEEGGSVYGYTF. The CDR3 DNA reads TGTGCCAGCAGTGAGGAGGGGGGCAGTGTCTATGGCTACACCTTC. The chain has TRBV6-1 and TRBJ1-2; D possibly corresponds to TRBD1 (6 bases). V was shortened by 3 bases and J by 4 bases, with 15 bases between the two germline ends. The germline gives CDR1 MNHNS, CDR2 SASEGT. There are 15 residues in the CDR3.

This chain links TRBV4-1 with TRBJ1-6; 8 bases are shared with TRBD1. The CDR3 covers 18 residues. The J segment lost 0 bases and the V segment lost 4 bases, leaving 8 bases of the junction unmatched. Per the germline V gene, CDR1 is MGHRA and CDR2 is YSYEKL. CDR3 in DNA: TGCGCCAGCAGCCCGAGAAGGACAGGGAGCTCCTATAATTCACCCCTCCACTTT. Amino acids: CASSPRRTGSSYNSPLHF.

This clone was observed a few times. The V gene is TRBV18, the J gene TRBJ1-6, with D unclear. Germline CDR1 and CDR2: KGHSH and LQKENI. V was clipped by 5 bases and J by 3 bases, with 11 bases between them. The CDR3 is made up of 15 amino acids. The CDR3 sequence is CASSKARDYNSPLHF. The CDR3 region has the DNA TGTGCCAGCTCAAAAGCTAGGGACTATAATTCACCCCTCCACTTT.

V and J are TRBV7-2 and TRBJ1-2, with 10 bases lining up with TRBD1. The V gene's germline CDR1 is SGHTA and CDR2 FQGNSA. This CDR3 has 15 amino acids. The junction had 5 bases not matched to a gene; V was cut back by 1 base and J by 6 bases. The CDR3 loop reads CASSLVGTGVDGYTF. CDR3 coding DNA: TGTGCCAGCAGCTTAGTAGGGACAGGGGTCGATGGCTACACCTTC.